This T cell receptor (beta chain) was documented in a study of metastatic and nonmetastatic thyroid tumors. Across the whole study: Repertoires from malignant and benign thyroid patients were compared across blood and tumor or nodule tissue.

Study-level results: Significantly higher TCR beta diversity was reportedly seen in malignant thyroid tumors than benign nodules, in blood and tumor.

In regard to this clone: Its antigen is unidentified.

Among the patients, none had received any treatment before thyroid surgery. TCRdb called clones again from the PCR reads with MiXCR. This sample carries 30,000 to 35,000 clones, about 32% of them seen once, and the ten largest clones take more than 30%. This CDR3 contains 17 residues. Trimming at V came to 0 bases and at J to 8 bases, leaving 11 bases not matched to a gene. From germline, CDR1 is SGDLS and CDR2 YYNGEE. The receptor's source is a female donor with papillary thyroid cancer or a benign thyroid nodule (not recorded which). Some clones in this sample may be carry-over from other donors' samples. The sample consisted of blood. The rearrangement joins TRBV9 to TRBJ2-1; 10 bases fit TRBD2. The CDR3 protein is CASSVATGTSDDDEQFF. DNA for the CDR3: TGTGCCAGCAGCGTAGCCACTGGGACTAGCGACGACGATGAGCAGTTCTTC.